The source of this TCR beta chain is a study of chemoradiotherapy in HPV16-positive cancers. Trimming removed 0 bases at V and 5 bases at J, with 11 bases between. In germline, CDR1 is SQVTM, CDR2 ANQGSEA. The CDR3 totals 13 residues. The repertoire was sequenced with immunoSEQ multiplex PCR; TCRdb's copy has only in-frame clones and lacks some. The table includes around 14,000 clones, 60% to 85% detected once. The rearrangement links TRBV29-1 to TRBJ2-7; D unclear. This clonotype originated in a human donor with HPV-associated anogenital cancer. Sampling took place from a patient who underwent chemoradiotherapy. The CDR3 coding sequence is TGCAGCGTTGAAGAAGAGGAGTGGAACGAGCAGTACTTC. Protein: CSVEEEEWNEQYF.